This T cell receptor beta chain was recorded in a study of T cells in Graves' hyperthyroidism and ophthalmopathy. This CDR3 comprises 16 residues. V was clipped by 1 base and J by 7 bases, with 15 bases between them. CDR1 SGHRS and CDR2 YFSETQ come from the germline V gene. Amplification yielded TCR beta CDR3 regions, with RNA transcripts as the source. Initially, a first-round RT-PCR of the TCR CDR3 employed the HTBI primer set. TCRdb re-called the multiplex PCR reads with MiXCR, one entry per CDR3 protein. The sample carries approximately 560,000 distinct CDR3 sequences, 15% to 18% recorded once. This sequence originates from a woman aged 25 to 39 with Graves' hyperthyroidism. The gene calls are TRBV5-1 and TRBJ1-6; D remains unclear. The sequenced sample consisted of blood. The CDR3 DNA reads as TGCGCCAGCAGCTTGAACGCCGGGGTGGTGAATTCACCCCTCCACTTT. Its protein is CASSLNAGVVNSPLHF.